This paragraph reports one T cell receptor beta chain. The CDR3 runs to 15 residues. CDR1 and CDR2 (germline): KGHSH, LQKENI. Trimming took 3 bases from V and 2 from J, leaving 11 bases between them. This record belongs to a study of control samples from healthy donors and cancer patients. The protocol was immunoSEQ multiplex PCR, while the TCRdb copy is restricted to in-frame clones and leaves out a portion. The table records around 150,000 clones, around 90% of them present only once. The chain is built from TRBV18 and TRBJ2-4; D remains unclear. The sequenced sample consisted of blood. The TCR originated in a man aged 25-45 years in good health. DNA of the CDR3: TGTGCCAGCTCACCGGGCGGCCGCACCAAAAACATTCAGTACTTC. The encoded protein is CASSPGGRTKNIQYF.